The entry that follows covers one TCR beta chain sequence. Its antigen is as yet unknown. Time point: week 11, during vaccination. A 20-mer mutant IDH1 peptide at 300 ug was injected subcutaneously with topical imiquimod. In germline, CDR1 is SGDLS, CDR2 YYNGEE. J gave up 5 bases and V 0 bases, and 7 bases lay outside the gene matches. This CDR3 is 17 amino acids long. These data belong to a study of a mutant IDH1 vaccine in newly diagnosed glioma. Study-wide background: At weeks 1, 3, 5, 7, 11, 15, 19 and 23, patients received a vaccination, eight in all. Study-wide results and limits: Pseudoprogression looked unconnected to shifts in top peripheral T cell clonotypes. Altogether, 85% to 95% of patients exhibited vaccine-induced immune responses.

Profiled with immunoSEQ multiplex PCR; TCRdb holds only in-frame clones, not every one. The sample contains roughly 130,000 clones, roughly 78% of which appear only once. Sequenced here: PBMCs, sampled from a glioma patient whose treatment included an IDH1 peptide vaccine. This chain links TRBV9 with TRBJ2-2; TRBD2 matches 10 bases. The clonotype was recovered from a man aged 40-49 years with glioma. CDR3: CASSVGLAGEDTGELFF. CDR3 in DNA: TGTGCCAGCAGCGTAGGTCTAGCGGGAGAAGATACCGGGGAGCTGTTTTTT. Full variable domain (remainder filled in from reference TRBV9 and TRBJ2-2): DSGVTQTPKHLITATGQRVTLRCSPRSGDLSVYWYQQSLDQGLQFLIQYYNGEERAKGNILERFSAQQFPDLHSELNLSSLELGDSALYFCASSVGLAGEDTGELFFGEGSRLTVL.